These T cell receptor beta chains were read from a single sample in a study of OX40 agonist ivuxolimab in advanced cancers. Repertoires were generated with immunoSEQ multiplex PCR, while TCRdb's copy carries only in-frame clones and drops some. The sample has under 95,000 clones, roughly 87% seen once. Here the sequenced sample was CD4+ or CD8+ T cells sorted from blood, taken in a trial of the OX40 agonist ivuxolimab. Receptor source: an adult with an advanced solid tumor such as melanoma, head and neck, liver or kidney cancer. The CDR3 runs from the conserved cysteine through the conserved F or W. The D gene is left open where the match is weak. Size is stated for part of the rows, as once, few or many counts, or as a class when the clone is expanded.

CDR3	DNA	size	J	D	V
CASHQGDSSYNEQFF	TGTGCCAGCCACCAGGGGGACAGCTCCTACAATGAGCAGTTCTTC	few	TRBJ2-1	TRBD1	TRBV2
CASSLELAGLGETQYF	TGCGCCAGCAGCTTGGAATTAGCGGGATTAGGGGAGACCCAGTACTTC	NA	TRBJ2-5	TRBD2	TRBV5-1
CASSILVGYKNIQYF	TGTGCCAGTAGTATTCTGGTGGGGTACAAAAACATTCAGTACTTC	NA	TRBJ2-4	NA	TRBV19
CASSSRAGPSYEQYF	TGTGCCAGCAGCTCTAGGGCCGGGCCGTCCTACGAGCAGTACTTC	NA	TRBJ2-7	NA	TRBV7-2
CASSRPGSNQPQHF	TGTGCCAGCAGCCGGCCGGGTAGCAATCAGCCCCAGCATTTT	NA	TRBJ1-5	NA	TRBV7-2
CASSQENTEAFF	TGTGCCAGCAGCCAAGAGAACACTGAAGCTTTCTTT	NA	TRBJ1-1	NA	TRBV4-2
CASSGTGTDTQYF	TGCGCCAGCAGCGGTACAGGGACTGATACGCAGTATTTT	few	TRBJ2-3	NA	TRBV5-1
CASSGGQAPLNYGYTF	TGTGCCAGCAGCGGGGGACAGGCGCCACTAAACTATGGCTACACCTTC	NA	TRBJ1-2	TRBD1	TRBV9
CASSSDRGANEKLFF	TGTGCCAGTAGTTCGGACAGGGGGGCTAATGAAAAACTGTTTTTT	NA	TRBJ1-4	TRBD1	TRBV19
CASSFRGEQFF	TGTGCCAGCAGCTTCAGGGGTGAGCAGTTCTTC	NA	TRBJ2-1	NA	TRBV9
CAISAEETQYF	TGTGCCATCAGTGCAGAGGAGACCCAGTACTTC	NA	TRBJ2-5	NA	TRBV10-3